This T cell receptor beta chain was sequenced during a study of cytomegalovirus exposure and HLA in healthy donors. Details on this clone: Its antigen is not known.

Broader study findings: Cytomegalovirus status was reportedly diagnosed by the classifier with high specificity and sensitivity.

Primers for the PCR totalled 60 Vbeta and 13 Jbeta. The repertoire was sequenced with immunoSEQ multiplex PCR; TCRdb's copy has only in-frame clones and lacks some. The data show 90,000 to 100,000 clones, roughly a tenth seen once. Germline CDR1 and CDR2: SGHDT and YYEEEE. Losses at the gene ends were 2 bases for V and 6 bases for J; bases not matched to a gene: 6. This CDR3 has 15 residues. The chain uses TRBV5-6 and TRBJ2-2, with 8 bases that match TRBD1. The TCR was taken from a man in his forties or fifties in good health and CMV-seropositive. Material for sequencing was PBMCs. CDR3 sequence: CASSFRTGPAGELFF. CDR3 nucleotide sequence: TGTGCCAGCAGCTTCCGGACAGGGCCGGCCGGGGAGCTGTTTTTT.